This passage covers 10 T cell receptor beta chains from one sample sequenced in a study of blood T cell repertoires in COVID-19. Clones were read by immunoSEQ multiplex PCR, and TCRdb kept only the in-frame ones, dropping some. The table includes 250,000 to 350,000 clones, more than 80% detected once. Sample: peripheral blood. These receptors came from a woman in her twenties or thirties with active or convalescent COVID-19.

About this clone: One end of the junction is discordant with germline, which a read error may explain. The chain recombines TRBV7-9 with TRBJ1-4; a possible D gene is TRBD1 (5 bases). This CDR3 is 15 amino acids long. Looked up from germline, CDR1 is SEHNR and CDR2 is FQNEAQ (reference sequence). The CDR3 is CASGLGERGIEKLFF. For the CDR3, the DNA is TGTGCCAGCGGCTTAGGGGAGCGGGGTATTGAAAAACTGTTTTTT.

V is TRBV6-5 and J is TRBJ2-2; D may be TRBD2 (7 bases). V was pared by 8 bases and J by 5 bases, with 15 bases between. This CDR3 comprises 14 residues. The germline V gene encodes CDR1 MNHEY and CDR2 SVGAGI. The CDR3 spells CASGRDITTGELFF. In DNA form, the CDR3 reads TGTGCCAGCGGGAGGGACATTACTACCGGGGAGCTGTTTTTT.

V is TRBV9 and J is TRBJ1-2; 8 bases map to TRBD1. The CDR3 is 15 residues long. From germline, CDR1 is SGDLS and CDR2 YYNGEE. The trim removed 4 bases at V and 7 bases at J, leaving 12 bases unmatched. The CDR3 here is CASSQGAGGRGGYTF. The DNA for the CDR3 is TGTGCCAGCAGCCAAGGAGCAGGGGGCCGTGGTGGCTACACCTTC.

The CDR3 nucleotides are TGTGCCAGAAGCCGACTAAGGACAGGGTCATCGGACGAGCAGTACTTC. Translated, it gives CARSRLRTGSSDEQYF. The V call is TRBV5-3, the J call TRBJ2-7, with 8 bases matching TRBD1. TRBV5-3 carries the ORF label, with uncertain function. The CDR3 covers 16 residues. V shed 4 bases, J shed 5 bases, and the junction held 14 bases outside the gene matches.

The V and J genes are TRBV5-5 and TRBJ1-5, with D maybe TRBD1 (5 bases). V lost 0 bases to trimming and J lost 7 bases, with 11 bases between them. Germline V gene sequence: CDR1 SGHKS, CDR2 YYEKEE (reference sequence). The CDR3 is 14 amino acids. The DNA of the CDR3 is TGTGCCAGCAGCTTGGCAGGGATGCACCAGCCCCAGCATTTT. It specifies CASSLAGMHQPQHF.

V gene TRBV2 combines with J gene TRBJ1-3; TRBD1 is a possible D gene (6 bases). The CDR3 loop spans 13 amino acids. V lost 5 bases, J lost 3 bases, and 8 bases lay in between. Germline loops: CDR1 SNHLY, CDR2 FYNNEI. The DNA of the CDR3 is TGTGCCAGCAGTATCAGGGGTGGAAACACCATATATTTT. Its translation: CASSIRGGNTIYF.

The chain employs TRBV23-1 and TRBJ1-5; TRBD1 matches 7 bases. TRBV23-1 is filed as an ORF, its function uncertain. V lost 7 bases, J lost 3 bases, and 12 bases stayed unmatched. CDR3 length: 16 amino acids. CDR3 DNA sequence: TGCGCCAGCACTTTCCGACAGGGTTGGTACAATCAGCCCCAGCATTTT. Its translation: CASTFRQGWYNQPQHF.

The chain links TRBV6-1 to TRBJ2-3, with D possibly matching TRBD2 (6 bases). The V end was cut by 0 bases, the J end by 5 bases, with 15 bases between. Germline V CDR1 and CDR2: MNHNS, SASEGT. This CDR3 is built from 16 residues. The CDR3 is CASSEAEGQGGDTQYF. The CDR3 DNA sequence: TGTGCCAGCAGTGAAGCGGAGGGGCAGGGTGGAGATACGCAGTATTTT.

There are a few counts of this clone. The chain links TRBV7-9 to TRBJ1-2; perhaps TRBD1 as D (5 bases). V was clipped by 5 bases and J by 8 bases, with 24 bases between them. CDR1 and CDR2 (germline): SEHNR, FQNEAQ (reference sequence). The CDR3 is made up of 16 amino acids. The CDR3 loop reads CASSQGGGPPALGYTF. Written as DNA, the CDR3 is TGTGCCAGCAGCCAAGGCGGGGGACCGCCAGCTCTCGGCTACACCTTC. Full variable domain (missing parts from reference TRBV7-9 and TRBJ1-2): DTGVSQNPRHKITKRGQNVTFRCDPISEHNRLYWYRQTLGQGPEFLTYFQNEAQLEKSRLLSDRFSAERPKGSFSTLEIQRTEQGDSAMYLCASSQGGGPPALGYTFGSGTRLTVV.

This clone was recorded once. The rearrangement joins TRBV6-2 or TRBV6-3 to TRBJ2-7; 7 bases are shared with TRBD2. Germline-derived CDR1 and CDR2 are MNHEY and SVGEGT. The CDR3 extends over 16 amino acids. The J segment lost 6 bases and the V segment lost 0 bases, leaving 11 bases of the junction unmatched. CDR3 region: CASSYSAAGRIGEQYF. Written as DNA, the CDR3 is TGTGCCAGCAGTTACTCGGCAGCGGGGCGGATCGGCGAGCAGTACTTC.